This entry concerns a single T cell receptor (beta chain). The entry originates in a study of blood T cell repertoires in COVID-19. On the study more broadly: From T cells, B-cell-depleted T cells, or PBMCs came the material, which was cDNA or gDNA.

V was trimmed by 2 bases and J by 0 bases, leaving 12 bases between them. The germline CDR1 and CDR2 sequences are SGHNT and YYREEE (reference sequence). The CDR3 sequence is 16 residues long. How the authors handled the data: Reference gene primers were amplified, and this amplification served to estimate nucleated cell counts. Measured with immunoSEQ multiplex PCR; TCRdb has only the in-frame clones, and not every one. Clonal size and the V and J genes are those of that table, whereas D and trimming came from the DNA. The sample has under 40,000 clones, 60% to 80% seen once. The receptor's source is a woman aged 60-75 years with acute or convalescent COVID-19. The chain joins TRBV5-4 to TRBJ2-1; no reliable D call. Input material: peripheral blood. The CDR3: CASSLDSRSSYNEQFF. The CDR3 DNA is TGTGCCAGCAGCTTAGACTCAAGGAGCTCCTACAATGAGCAGTTCTTC.